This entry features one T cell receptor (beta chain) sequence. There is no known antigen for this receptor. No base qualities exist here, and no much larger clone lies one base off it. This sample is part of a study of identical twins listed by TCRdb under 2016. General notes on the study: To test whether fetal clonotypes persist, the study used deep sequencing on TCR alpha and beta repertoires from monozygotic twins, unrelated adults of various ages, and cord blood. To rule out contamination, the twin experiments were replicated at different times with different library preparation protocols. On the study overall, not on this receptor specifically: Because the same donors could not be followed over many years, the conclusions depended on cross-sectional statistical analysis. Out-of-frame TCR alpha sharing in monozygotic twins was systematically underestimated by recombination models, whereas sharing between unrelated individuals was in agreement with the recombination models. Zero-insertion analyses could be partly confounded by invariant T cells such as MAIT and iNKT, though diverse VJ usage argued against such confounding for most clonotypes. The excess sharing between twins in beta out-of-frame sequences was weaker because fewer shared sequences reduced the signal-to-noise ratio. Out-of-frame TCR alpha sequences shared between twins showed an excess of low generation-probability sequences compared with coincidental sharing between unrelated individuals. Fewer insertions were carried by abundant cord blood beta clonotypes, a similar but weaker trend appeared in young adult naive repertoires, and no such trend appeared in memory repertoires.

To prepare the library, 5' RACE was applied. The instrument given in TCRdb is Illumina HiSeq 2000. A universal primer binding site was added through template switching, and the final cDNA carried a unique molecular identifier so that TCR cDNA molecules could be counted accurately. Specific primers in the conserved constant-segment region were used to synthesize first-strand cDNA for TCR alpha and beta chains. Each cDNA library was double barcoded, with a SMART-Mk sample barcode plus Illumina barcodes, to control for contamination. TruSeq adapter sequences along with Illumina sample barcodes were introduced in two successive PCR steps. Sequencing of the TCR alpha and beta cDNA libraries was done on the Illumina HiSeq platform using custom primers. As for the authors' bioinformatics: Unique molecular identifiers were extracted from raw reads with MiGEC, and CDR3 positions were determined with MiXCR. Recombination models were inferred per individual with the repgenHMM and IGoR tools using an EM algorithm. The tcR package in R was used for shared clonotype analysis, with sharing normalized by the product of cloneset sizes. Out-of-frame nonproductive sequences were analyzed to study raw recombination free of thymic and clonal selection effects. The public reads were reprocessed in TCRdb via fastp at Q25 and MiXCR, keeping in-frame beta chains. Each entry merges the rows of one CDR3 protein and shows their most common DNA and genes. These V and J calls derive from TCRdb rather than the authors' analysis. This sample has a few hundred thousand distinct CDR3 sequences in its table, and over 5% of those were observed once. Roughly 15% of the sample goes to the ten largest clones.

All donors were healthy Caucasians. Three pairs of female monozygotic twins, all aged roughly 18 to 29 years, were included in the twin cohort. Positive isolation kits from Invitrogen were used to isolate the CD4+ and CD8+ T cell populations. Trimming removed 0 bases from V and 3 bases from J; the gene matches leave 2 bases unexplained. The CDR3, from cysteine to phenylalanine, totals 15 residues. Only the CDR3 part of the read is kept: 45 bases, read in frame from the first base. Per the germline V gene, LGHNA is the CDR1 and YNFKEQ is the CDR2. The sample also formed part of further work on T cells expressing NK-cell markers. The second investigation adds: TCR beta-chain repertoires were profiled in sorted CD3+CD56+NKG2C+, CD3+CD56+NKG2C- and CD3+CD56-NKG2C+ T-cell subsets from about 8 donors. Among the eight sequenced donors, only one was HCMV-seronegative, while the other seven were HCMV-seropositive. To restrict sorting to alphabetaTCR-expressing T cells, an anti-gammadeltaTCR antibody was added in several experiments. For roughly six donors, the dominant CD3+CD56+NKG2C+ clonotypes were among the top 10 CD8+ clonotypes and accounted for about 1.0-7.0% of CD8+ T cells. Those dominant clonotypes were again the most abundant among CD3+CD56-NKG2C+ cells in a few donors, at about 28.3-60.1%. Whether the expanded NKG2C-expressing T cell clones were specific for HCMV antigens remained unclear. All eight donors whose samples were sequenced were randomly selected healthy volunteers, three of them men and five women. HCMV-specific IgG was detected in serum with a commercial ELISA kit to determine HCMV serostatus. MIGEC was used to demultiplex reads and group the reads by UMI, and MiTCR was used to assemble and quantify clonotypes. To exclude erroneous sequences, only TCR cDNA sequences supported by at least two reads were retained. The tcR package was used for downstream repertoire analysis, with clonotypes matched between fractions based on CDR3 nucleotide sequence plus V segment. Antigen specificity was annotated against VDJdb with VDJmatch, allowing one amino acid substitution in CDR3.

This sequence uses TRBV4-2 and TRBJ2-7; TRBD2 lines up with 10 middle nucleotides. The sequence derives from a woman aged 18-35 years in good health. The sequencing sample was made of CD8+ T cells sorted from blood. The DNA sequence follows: TGTGCCAGCAGCCAAGATTCTAGCGGGGGCTACGAGCAGTACTTC. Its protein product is CASSQDSSGGYEQYF.